Described below is a single T cell receptor (beta chain) sequence and its context. The antigen remains unidentified. This sample stems from a study of cytomegalovirus exposure and HLA in healthy donors. PCR involved 60 Vbeta and 13 Jbeta primers. Using immunoSEQ multiplex PCR, the repertoire was profiled, and TCRdb retains in-frame clones only, with some absent. This table has roughly 100,000 clones, over 65% appearing once. The germline V gene has CDR1 SGHRS and CDR2 YFSETQ. This CDR3 spans 15 amino acids. V lost 4 bases and J lost 4, with 15 bases in between. Overall study results and limits: More clonal expansion characterized HLA-associated TCR beta chains than equally common others in a later analysis. The study flagged approximately 180 TCR beta chains as cytomegalovirus-associated.

The sequence derives from a man aged 40-55 years in good health and CMV-seropositive. Sample: PBMCs. This chain joins TRBV5-1 and TRBJ1-3; no clear D gene. The chain's CDR3 is CASSVSGQSGNTIYF. DNA of the CDR3: TGCGCCAGCAGCGTAAGTGGGCAGAGCGGAAACACCATATATTTT.